Listed below are T cell receptor beta chains from one sample, sequenced in a study of glioma-infiltrating T cells after dendritic cell vaccination. Profiling relied on immunoSEQ multiplex PCR, and the TCRdb table lists in-frame clones only, not all of them. In the table there are around 60,000 clones, around 85% of which are singletons. The sequenced sample was blood, obtained after dendritic cell vaccination. The receptors derive from a human donor with glioblastoma. Both conserved end residues are part of each CDR3. The D gene is left open where the match is weak. Expanded clones get a size class; other rows say once, few or many, or leave the size out.

TRBJ2-3 | once | TRBV5-6 | - | TGTGCCAGCAGCTCGGGCGGGGCTTCGGACCCAGATACGCAGTATTTT | CASSSGGASDPDTQYF
TRBJ1-2 | - | TRBV30 | - | TGTGCCTGGAGTACAGGGAGCTATGGCTACACCTTC | CAWSTGSYGYTF
TRBJ2-7 | - | TRBV20-1 | - | TGCAGTGCTGTTATCTACGAGCAGTACTTC | CSAVIYEQYF
TRBJ2-5 | - | TRBV7-9 | - | TGTGCCAGCAGCCCCACAAGTCAGGGAAGGGGAGAGACCCAGTACTTC | CASSPTSQGRGETQYF
TRBJ1-2 | once | TRBV7-9 | TRBD1 | TGTGCCAGCAGCTCAGACAGGGGGATCTATGGCTACACCTTC | CASSSDRGIYGYTF
TRBJ1-1 | few | TRBV5-6 | - | TGTGCCAGCAGCGCCCCGACAGCGATGAACACTGAAGCTTTCTTT | CASSAPTAMNTEAFF
TRBJ2-1 | - | TRBV7-2 | TRBD1 | TGTGCCAGCAGCTTAGCGGGACAGGGTTACAATGAGCAGTTCTTC | CASSLAGQGYNEQFF
TRBJ2-1 | - | TRBV2 | - | TGTGCCAGCAGTGAGGGGCTCAGGAGTGAGCAGTTCTTC | CASSEGLRSEQFF
TRBJ2-1 | - | TRBV4-3 | - | TGCGCCAGCAGCCAAGATTCATCCCGGGGCAATGAGCAGTTCTTC | CASSQDSSRGNEQFF
TRBJ2-3 | - | TRBV4-3 | TRBD2 | TGCGCCAGCAGCCAAGTCCTCGTAGCGGGAAAAGATACGCAGTATTTT | CASSQVLVAGKDTQYF
TRBJ1-5 | - | TRBV11-2 | - | TGTGCCAGCAGCGAAGACACAGTTCAGCCCCAGCATTTT | CASSEDTVQPQHF
TRBJ2-5 | - | TRBV7-2 | - | TGTGCCAGCAGCTTTAGTGTTCAAGAGACCCAGTACTTC | CASSFSVQETQYF
TRBJ2-2 | - | TRBV9 | TRBD2 | TGTGCCAGCAGCGCACATCCGCGGGGGGGCCCCGGGGAGCTGTTTTTT | CASSAHPRGGPGELFF
TRBJ1-5 | - | TRBV6-1 | - | TGTGCCAGCAGTGCCAACAGGGCCTCCCAGCATTTT | CASSANRASQHF
TRBJ1-6 | - | TRBV29-1 | TRBD1 | TGCAGCGTTGGAGACAGGGGGTCACCCCTCCACTTT | CSVGDRGSPLHF
TRBJ2-1 | - | TRBV4-1 | - | TGCGCCAGCAGCCAAGAATTGGGCTCGAGGGTAAATGAGCAGTTCTTC | CASSQELGSRVNEQFF
TRBJ2-3 | - | TRBV9 | - | TGTGCCAGCAGCGGTATGCGGGGAACTAGCACAGATACGCAGTATTTT | CASSGMRGTSTDTQYF